These 10 T cell receptor beta chains were all obtained from the same sample, sequenced in a study of blood T cells in healthy people across ages. A second PCR of about 7 to 11 cycles used a sample-barcoded 5' primer and a J-beta primer mix. In TCRdb, the 5' RACE reads were re-called with MiXCR into one record per CDR3 protein. The repertoire holds roughly 700,000 distinct CDR3 sequences, with more than 20% as singletons. These data are also associated with another study on T cells of mothers and their children.

Sequencing was performed on blood. These receptors all come from a boy between 10 and 17 years old in good health.

The sample holds a few counts of this clonotype. The chain carries TRBV11-2 and TRBJ1-6, with D unclear. Trimming removed 5 bases from V and 9 bases from J, with 11 bases in between. Germline V gene sequence: CDR1 SGHAT, CDR2 FQNNGV. The CDR3 spans 13 residues. The CDR3 protein is CASSISDGSPLHF. The CDR3 DNA sequence: TGTGCCAGCAGCATCAGCGACGGTTCACCCCTCCACTTT. The full variable domain, its missing parts supplied by reference TRBV11-2 and TRBJ1-6, is EAGVAQSPRYKIIEKRQSVAFWCNPISGHATLYWYQQILGQGPKLLIQFQNNGVVDDSQLPKDRFSAERLKGVDSTLKIQPAKLEDSAVYLCASSISDGSPLHFGNGTRLTVT.

The chain is built from TRBV20-1 and TRBJ2-1; the match to TRBD2 covers 13 bases. V was pared by 2 bases and J by 8 bases, with 9 bases of the junction left unmatched. This CDR3 has 16 residues. Germline V gene sequence: CDR1 DFQATT, CDR2 SNEGSKA (reference sequence). CDR3 amino acids: CSARQSGTSGTYEQFF. DNA of the CDR3: TGCAGTGCTAGACAATCTGGGACTAGCGGGACTTATGAGCAGTTCTTC.

The rearrangement links TRBV7-8 to TRBJ1-1; TRBD1 matches at 9 bases. The trim removed 5 bases at V and 10 bases at J, leaving 11 bases unmatched. This CDR3 spans 14 amino acids. Per the germline V gene, CDR1 is SGHVS and CDR2 is FQNEAQ. CDR3 region: CASSPSRDRVGAFF. As DNA, the CDR3 is TGTGCCAGCAGCCCATCCCGGGACAGGGTTGGAGCTTTCTTT.

The chain is built from TRBV3-1 and TRBJ2-4; tentatively, D is TRBD1 or TRBD2 (5 bases each). V shed 1 base and J shed 0 bases, with 7 bases lying between them. Germline V gene lookup returns CDR1 LGHDT and CDR2 YNNKEL (reference sequence). The length of the CDR3 is 15 residues. The CDR3 here is CASSQGGSAKNIQYF. CDR3 sequence (DNA): TGTGCCAGCAGCCAAGGGGGGTCAGCCAAAAACATTCAGTACTTC.

The genes are TRBV29-1 and TRBJ2-1, with TRBD2 identical over 11 bases. Germline CDR1 reads SQVTM; CDR2 reads ANQGSEA. After removal of 6 bases from V and 3 bases from J, the junction contained 13 bases not matched to a gene. The CDR3 totals 17 residues. The chain's CDR3 is CSVNGLVAGGLYNEQFF. CDR3 nucleotides: TGCAGCGTGAACGGACTTGTAGCGGGAGGGCTCTACAATGAGCAGTTCTTC.

The genes are TRBV27 and TRBJ2-5; TRBD2 is a possible D gene (5 bases). Germline CDR1 MNHEY, CDR2 SMNVEV (reference sequence). Trimming shortened V by 5 bases and J by 3 bases, and 13 bases separated the two germline ends. The CDR3 totals 14 residues. The CDR3 DNA is TGTGCCAGCAGTCTCACTAGATACGAAGAGACCCAGTACTTC. Its protein is CASSLTRYEETQYF.

A single count supports this clonotype. The CDR3 DNA follows: TGTGCCAGCAGTTACCATACGAGGCAGCTCATCTCCTACGAGCAGTACTTC. This gives the protein CASSYHTRQLISYEQYF. V gene TRBV6-5 combines with J gene TRBJ2-7; D ambiguous. Germline lookup yields CDR1 MNHEY and CDR2 SVGAGI. V was pared by 2 bases and J by 0 bases, with 17 bases between. This CDR3 has 17 residues.

This rearrangement joins TRBV7-9 to TRBJ2-6; D possibly corresponds to TRBD2 (5 bases). The germline V and J ends were trimmed by 5 bases and 0 bases, with 23 bases remaining between them. Germline lookup yields CDR1 SEHNR and CDR2 FQNEAQ (reference sequence). The CDR3 is made up of 20 amino acids. CDR3 nucleotides: TGTGCCAGCAGCCTATTCGGTTTCGGCGGGTCTATCTCTGGGGCCAACGTCCTGACTTTC. It yields the protein CASSLFGFGGSISGANVLTF.

Only a few counts were recorded for this clonotype. The chain recombines TRBV15 with TRBJ2-5; 8 bases align to TRBD1. Judging by the DNA end, TRBJ2-1 fits better; the J call may be wrong. The CDR3 is 15 amino acids. Looked up from germline, CDR1 is LNHNV and CDR2 is YYDKDF (reference sequence). CDR3 loop: CATSRVGQGGNEQFF. The DNA for the CDR3 is TGTGCCACCAGCAGAGTCGGACAGGGAGGAAATGAGCAGTTCTTC.

This chain connects TRBV27 to TRBJ2-7; no reliable D call. Trimming left V 9 bases short and J 5 bases short, with 11 bases between. The CDR3 has 11 residues. The germline gives CDR1 MNHEY, CDR2 SMNVEV (reference sequence). The CDR3 loop reads CASLFGDEQYF. Written as DNA, the CDR3 is TGTGCCAGTTTATTTGGAGACGAGCAGTACTTC.